The present TCR beta chain was sequenced within a study of T cell repertoires in cytomegalovirus infection. Trimming removed 0 bases at V and 3 bases at J, with 26 bases between. CDR1 is MNHEY, CDR2 SVGAGI, per germline. CDR3 size: 20 residues. One entry per CDR3 protein, called by TCRdb with MiXCR from the reads. In the table there are approximately 700,000 distinct CDR3 sequences, 35% of which are singletons. This sequence originates from a human donor in good health (CMV status not recorded). Some clones in this sample may be carry-over from other donors' samples. Material for sequencing was PBMCs. This chain links TRBV6-5 with TRBJ1-2; TRBD1 might be the D (6 bases). The DNA of the CDR3 is TGTGCCAGCAGTTACTCGATGTTTCGGGACACCGGGCCCCGAGACTATGGCTACACCTTC. It specifies CASSYSMFRDTGPRDYGYTF.